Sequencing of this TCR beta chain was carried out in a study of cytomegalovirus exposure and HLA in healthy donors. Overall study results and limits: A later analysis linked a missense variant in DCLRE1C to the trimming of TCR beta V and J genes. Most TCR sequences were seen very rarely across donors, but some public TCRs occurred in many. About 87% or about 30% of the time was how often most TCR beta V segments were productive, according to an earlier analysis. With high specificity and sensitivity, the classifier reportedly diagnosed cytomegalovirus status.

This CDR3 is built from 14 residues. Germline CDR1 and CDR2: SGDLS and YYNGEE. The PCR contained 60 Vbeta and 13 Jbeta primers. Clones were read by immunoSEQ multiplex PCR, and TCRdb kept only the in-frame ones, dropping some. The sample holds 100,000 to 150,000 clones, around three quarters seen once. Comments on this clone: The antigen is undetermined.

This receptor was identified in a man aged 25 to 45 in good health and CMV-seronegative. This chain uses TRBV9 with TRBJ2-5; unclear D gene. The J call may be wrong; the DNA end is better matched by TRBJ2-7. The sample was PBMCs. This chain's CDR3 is CASSVAWAPYEQYF. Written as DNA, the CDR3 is TGTGCCAGCAGCGTAGCTTGGGCCCCCTACGAGCAGTACTTC.